The 8 T cell receptor beta chains given below trace back to one sample, sequenced in a study of response to subunit inactivated influenza vaccine. A single record per CDR3 protein comes from TCRdb applying MiXCR to the RT-PCR reads. Of 800,000 or so distinct CDR3 sequences in the sample, less than 25% are singletons; the top ten hold about a tenth. The source material was PBMCs from blood, sampled less than 6 days after vaccination. These receptors were taken from a man aged 45-65 years who received an inactivated influenza vaccine.

This clonotype has more than one count but fewer than ten. This chain links TRBV2 with TRBJ2-5, with D perhaps TRBD1 (6 bases). CDR3 size: 14 residues. V was clipped by 6 bases and J by 1 base, with 12 bases between them. Germline V gene data show CDR1 as SNHLY and CDR2 as FYNNEI. The CDR3 bases are TGTGCCAGCAGCGACAGGAGTAGCCAAGAGACCCAGTACTTC. Its protein product is CASSDRSSQETQYF.

CDR3 sequence: CASSLTGGRYEQYF. CDR3 sequence (DNA): TGCGCCAGCAGCTTAACAGGGGGCAGGTACGAGCAGTACTTC. V gene TRBV5-1 combines with J gene TRBJ2-7; 9 bases agree with TRBD1. The J segment lost 4 bases and the V segment lost 2 bases, leaving 4 bases of the junction unmatched. Per germline, CDR1 SGHRS and CDR2 YFSETQ. The CDR3 contains 14 residues.

The table lists this clonotype with a few counts. The chain is built from TRBV5-6 and TRBJ1-4; D remains ambiguous. The germline V gene encodes CDR1 SGHDT and CDR2 YYEEEE. The CDR3 contains 15 residues. Between the trimmed V and J ends, which lost 0 bases and 4 bases, there was a span of 10 bases. The CDR3 sequence is CASSLGAVYNEKLFF. The CDR3 nucleotides are TGTGCCAGCAGCTTGGGGGCAGTATATAATGAAAAACTGTTTTTT.

This clonotype was recorded a few times. This rearrangement joins TRBV28 to TRBJ2-5, with 13 nucleotides matching TRBD2. V lost 7 bases and J lost 3; bases outside the gene matches: 11. CDR3 length equals 17 residues. The V gene's germline CDR1 is MDHEN and CDR2 SYDVKM. CDR3 in amino acids: CASTPLLTSGGKETQYF. The DNA for the CDR3 is TGTGCCAGCACCCCATTACTGACTAGCGGGGGGAAAGAGACCCAGTACTTC.

This rearrangement joins TRBV27 to TRBJ1-2; the D is unclear. Germline CDR1 reads MNHEY; CDR2 reads SMNVEV (reference sequence). With 5 bases removed from V and 8 bases from J, the gap between germline ends came to 12 bases. The CDR3 has 12 residues. The CDR3 reads CASSPATGGYTF. Written as DNA, the CDR3 is TGTGCCAGCAGTCCCGCGACGGGAGGCTACACCTTC.

This clonotype was seen repeatedly, ten times or more. The rearrangement joins TRBV7-8 to TRBJ2-7, with 9 bases aligning to TRBD1. This CDR3 has 15 residues. V lost 5 bases to trimming and J lost 3 bases; unmatched junction nucleotides: 8. Germline V CDR1 and CDR2: SGHVS, FQNEAQ. In DNA form, the CDR3 reads TGTGCCAGCAGCCGACCCGGACAGGGGAACTACGAGCAGTACTTC. Amino acids: CASSRPGQGNYEQYF. Full variable domain (rest looked up from reference TRBV7-8 and TRBJ2-7): GAGVSQSPRYKVAKRGQDVALRCDPISGHVSLFWYQQALGQGPEFLTYFQNEAQLDKSGLPSDRFFAERPEGSVSTLKIQRTQQEDSAVYLCASSRPGQGNYEQYFGPGTRLTVT.

In its sample, this clonotype was seen many times. The V call is TRBV28, the J call TRBJ2-4; D might be TRBD2 (6 bases). Trimming pared 2 bases from V and 10 bases from J, leaving 9 bases between. This CDR3 is 12 amino acids long. CDR1 and CDR2 (germline): MDHEN, SYDVKM. CDR3 loop: CASSLPGTIQYF. The CDR3 DNA is TGTGCCAGCAGTTTACCCGGGACTATTCAGTACTTC.

V and J are TRBV25-1 and TRBJ1-2; the D is unclear. This CDR3 is built from 11 residues. With 5 bases removed from V and 7 bases from J, the gap between germline ends came to 8 bases. The germline V gene has CDR1 MGHDK and CDR2 SYGVNS. The CDR3 reads CASSTGRGYTF. For the CDR3, the DNA is TGTGCCAGCAGTACGGGTCGTGGCTACACCTTC.